This TCR beta chain was profiled in a study of Ad26.COV2.S vaccination and SARS-CoV-2 variants. Some clones are missing from TCRdb's copy, which holds only in-frame ones; the method was immunoSEQ multiplex PCR. The sample yields about 480,000 clones, roughly 89% seen once. Treatment in this sample: around 19 received Ad26.COV2.S at low or high dose, single or two shots; 5 received placebo; per-sample allocation not given. The samples were gathered on day 63 after the first injection of vaccine or placebo. The table lists this clone with a count of one. Germline V gene lookup returns CDR1 SGHTA and CDR2 FQGNSA. CDR3 size: 16 residues. Trimming took off 2 bases at V and 5 bases at J, with 16 bases between the two ends.

The chain joins TRBV7-2 to TRBJ2-1; possible D gene TRBD1, 5 bases. Here the sequenced sample was peripheral blood, taken in a trial of Ad26.COV2.S vaccine versus placebo. The TCR originated in a person between 18 and 65 years old who received the Ad26.COV2.S COVID-19 vaccine or a placebo. The CDR3 here is CASSLIPRQGNNEQFF. In DNA, the CDR3 is TGTGCCAGCAGCTTAATCCCCCGGCAGGGCAACAATGAGCAGTTCTTC.